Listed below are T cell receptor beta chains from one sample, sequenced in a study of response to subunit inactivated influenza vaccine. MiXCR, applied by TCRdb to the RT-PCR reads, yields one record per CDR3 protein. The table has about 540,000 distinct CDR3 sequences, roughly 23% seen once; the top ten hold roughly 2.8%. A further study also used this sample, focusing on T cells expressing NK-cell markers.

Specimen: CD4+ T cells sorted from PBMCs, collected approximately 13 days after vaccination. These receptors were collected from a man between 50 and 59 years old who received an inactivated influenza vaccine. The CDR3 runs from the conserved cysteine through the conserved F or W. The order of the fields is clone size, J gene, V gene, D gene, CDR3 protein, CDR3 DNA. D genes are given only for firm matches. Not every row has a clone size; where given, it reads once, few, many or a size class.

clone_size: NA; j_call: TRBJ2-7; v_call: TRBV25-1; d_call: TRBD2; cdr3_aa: CASSPPTGTSGPLQYF; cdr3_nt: TGTGCCAGCAGTCCGCCCACCGGGACTAGCGGGCCTCTACAGTACTTC
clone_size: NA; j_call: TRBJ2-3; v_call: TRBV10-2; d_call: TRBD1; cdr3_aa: CASSEKGGRADTQYF; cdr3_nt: TGCGCCAGCAGTGAAAAAGGGGGCCGGGCAGATACGCAGTATTTT
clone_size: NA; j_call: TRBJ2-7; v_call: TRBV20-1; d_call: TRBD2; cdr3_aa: CSARGSGRGYEQYF; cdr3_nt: TGCAGTGCTAGGGGTAGCGGGAGAGGCTACGAGCAGTACTTC
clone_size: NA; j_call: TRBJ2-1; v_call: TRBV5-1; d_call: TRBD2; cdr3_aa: CASSLVAGGHEQFF; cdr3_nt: TGCGCCAGCAGCTTGGTGGCGGGGGGGCATGAGCAGTTCTTC
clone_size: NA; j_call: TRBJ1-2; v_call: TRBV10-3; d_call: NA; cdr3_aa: CAISEIQGGDFGGYTF; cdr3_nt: TGTGCCATCAGTGAAATACAGGGAGGTGATTTTGGTGGCTACACCTTC
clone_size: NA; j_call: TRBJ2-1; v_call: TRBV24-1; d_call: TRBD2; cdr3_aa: CATSDLGLAGSNEQFF; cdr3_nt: TGTGCCACCAGTGACTTAGGCCTAGCGGGAAGCAATGAGCAGTTCTTC
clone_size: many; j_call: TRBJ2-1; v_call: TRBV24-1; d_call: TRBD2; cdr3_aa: CATSDAAGGLGEQFF; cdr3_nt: TGTGCCACCAGTGATGCGGCGGGAGGTCTGGGTGAGCAGTTCTTC
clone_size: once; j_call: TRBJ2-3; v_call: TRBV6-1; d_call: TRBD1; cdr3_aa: CASSPHRGFTDTQYF; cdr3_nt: TGTGCCAGCAGTCCTCACAGGGGATTTACAGATACGCAGTATTTT
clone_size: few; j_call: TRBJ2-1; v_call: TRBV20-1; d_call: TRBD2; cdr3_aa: CSAASGIVGEQFF; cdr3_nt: TGCAGTGCTGCTAGCGGGATAGTAGGTGAGCAGTTCTTC
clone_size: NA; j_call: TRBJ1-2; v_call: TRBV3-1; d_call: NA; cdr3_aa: CASSQGGGRNYGYTF; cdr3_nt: TGTGCCAGCAGCCAAGGGGGGGGACGGAACTATGGCTACACCTTC
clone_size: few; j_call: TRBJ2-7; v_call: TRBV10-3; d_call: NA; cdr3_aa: CAISGGGYEQYF; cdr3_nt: TGTGCCATCAGTGGTGGGGGTTACGAGCAGTACTTC
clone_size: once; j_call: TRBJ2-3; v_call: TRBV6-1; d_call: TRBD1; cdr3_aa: CASVAGGGDTQYF; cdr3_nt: TGTGCCAGCGTAGCAGGGGGTGGAGATACGCAGTATTTT
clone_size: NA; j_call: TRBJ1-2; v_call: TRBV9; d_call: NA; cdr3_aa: CASSGGEGLYGYTF; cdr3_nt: TGTGCCAGCAGCGGCGGGGAGGGACTCTATGGCTACACCTTC
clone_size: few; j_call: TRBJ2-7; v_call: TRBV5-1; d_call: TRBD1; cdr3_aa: CASSKGQDYEQYF; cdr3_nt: TGCGCCAGCAGCAAGGGACAGGACTACGAGCAGTACTTC
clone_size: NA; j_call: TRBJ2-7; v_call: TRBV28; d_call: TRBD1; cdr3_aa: CASSFFDSGGGYEQYF; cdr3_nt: TGTGCCAGCAGTTTCTTCGACTCAGGGGGCGGATACGAGCAGTACTTC
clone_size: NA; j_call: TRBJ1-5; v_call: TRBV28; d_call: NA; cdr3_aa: CATQSMNQPQHF; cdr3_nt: TGTGCCACCCAGAGCATGAATCAGCCCCAGCATTTT
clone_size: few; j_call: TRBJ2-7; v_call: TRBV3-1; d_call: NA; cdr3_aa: CASSQDAEQYF; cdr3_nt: TGTGCCAGCAGCCAAGACGCCGAGCAGTACTTC
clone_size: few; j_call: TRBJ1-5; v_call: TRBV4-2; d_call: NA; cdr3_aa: CASSQDQTSNQPQHF; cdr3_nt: TGTGCCAGCAGCCAAGACCAGACTAGCAATCAGCCCCAGCATTTT
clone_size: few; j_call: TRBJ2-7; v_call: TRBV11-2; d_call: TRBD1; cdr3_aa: CASSRRGQGTYEQYF; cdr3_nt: TGTGCCAGCAGCCGGCGTGGACAGGGGACCTACGAGCAGTACTTC
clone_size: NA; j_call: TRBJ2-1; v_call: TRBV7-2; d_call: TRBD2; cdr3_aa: CASSCQTSGSNEQFF; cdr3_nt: TGTGCCAGCAGCTGTCAAACTAGCGGGAGCAATGAGCAGTTCTTC
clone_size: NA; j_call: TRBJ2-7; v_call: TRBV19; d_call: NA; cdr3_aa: CASSLSRDAKQYF; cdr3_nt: TGTGCCAGTAGTTTGTCCCGGGACGCCAAGCAGTACTTC
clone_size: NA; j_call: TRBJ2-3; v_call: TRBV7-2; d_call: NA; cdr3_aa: CASSSPYASTDTQYF; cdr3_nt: TGTGCCAGCAGCTCCCCTTACGCTAGCACAGATACGCAGTATTTT
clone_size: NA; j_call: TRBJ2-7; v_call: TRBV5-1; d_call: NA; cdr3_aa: CASSSIPGQGTEQYF; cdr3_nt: TGCGCCAGCAGCTCTATACCTGGTCAAGGGACCGAGCAGTACTTC
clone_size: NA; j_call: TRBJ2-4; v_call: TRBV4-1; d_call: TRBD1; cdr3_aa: CASSQRQGIGKNIQYF; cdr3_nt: TGCGCCAGCAGCCAAAGACAGGGTATAGGCAAAAACATTCAGTACTTC
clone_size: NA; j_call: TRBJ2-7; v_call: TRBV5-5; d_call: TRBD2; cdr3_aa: CASSLGRTSGMLEQYF; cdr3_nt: TGTGCCAGCAGCTTGGGACGGACTAGCGGGATGCTCGAGCAGTACTTC
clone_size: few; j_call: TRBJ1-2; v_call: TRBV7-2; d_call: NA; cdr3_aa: CASSLVEGGSTYGYTF; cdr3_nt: TGTGCCAGCAGCTTAGTGGAAGGAGGCTCCACCTATGGCTACACCTTC
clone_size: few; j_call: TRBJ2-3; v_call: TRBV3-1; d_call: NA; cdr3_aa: CASSQDRAKAGGVCTDTQYF; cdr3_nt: TGTGCCAGCAGCCAAGACAGGGCTAAGGCTGGAGGGGTCTGCACAGATACGCAGTATTTT
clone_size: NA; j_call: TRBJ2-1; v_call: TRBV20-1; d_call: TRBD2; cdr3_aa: CSARRAGVLGEQFF; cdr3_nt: TGCAGTGCCCGCAGGGCGGGAGTTCTCGGTGAGCAGTTCTTC
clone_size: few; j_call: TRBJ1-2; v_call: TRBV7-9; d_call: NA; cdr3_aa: CASSPEGGQLYGYTF; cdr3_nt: TGTGCCAGCAGCCCCGAGGGGGGCCAGCTGTATGGCTACACCTTC
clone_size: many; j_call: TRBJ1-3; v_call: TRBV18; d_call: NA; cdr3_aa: CASSPPTAYTIYF; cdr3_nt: TGTGCCAGCTCACCCCCGACCGCGTACACCATATATTTT
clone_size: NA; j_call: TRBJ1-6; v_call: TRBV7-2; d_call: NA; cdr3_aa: CASSEEGGSNSPLHF; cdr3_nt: TGTGCCAGCAGCGAAGAGGGGGGTAGTAATTCACCCCTCCACTTT
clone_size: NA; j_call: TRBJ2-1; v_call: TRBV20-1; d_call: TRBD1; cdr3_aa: CSASGDSNNEQFF; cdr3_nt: TGCAGTGCTAGTGGGGACAGCAACAATGAGCAGTTCTTC
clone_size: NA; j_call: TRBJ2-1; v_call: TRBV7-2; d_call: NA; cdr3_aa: CASSLVGSLNEQFF; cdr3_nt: TGTGCCAGCAGCTTAGTAGGCAGCTTAAATGAGCAGTTCTTC
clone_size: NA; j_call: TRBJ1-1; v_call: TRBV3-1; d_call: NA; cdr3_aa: CASSQAGVYPSAFF; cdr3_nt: TGTGCCAGCAGCCAAGCCGGGGTTTACCCTTCGGCTTTCTTT
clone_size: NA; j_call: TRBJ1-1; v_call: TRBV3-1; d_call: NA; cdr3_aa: CASSQVEGTEAFF; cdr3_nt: TGTGCCAGCAGCCAAGTCGAGGGCACTGAAGCTTTCTTT
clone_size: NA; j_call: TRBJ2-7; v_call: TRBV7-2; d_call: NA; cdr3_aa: CASSLGRGTRGYEQYF; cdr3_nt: TGTGCCAGCAGCTTAGGACGCGGAACCAGGGGATACGAGCAGTACTTC
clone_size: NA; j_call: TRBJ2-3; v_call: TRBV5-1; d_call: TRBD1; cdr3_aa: CASSPGTGRHADTQYF; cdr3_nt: TGCGCCAGCAGCCCTGGGACAGGGAGACACGCAGATACGCAGTATTTT
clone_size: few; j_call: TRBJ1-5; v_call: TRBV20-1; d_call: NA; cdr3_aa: CSARVNWQGYQPQHF; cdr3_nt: TGCAGTGCTAGAGTAAACTGGCAGGGCTATCAGCCCCAGCATTTT
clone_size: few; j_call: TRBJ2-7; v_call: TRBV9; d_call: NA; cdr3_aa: CASSRTAVPYEQYF; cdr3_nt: TGTGCCAGCAGCAGGACAGCTGTCCCCTACGAGCAGTACTTC
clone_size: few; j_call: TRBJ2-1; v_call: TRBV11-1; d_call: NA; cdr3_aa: CASSAYSPISLSYNEQFF; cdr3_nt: TGTGCCAGCAGCGCTTACTCCCCAATCAGCCTTTCCTACAATGAGCAGTTCTTC
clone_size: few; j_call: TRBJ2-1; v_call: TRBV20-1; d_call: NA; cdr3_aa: CSARSEQGGSYNEQFF; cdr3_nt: TGCAGTGCTAGATCGGAACAGGGAGGGAGCTACAATGAGCAGTTCTTC
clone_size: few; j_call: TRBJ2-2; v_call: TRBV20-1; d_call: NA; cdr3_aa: CSARPRFRKSNTGELFF; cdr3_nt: TGCAGTGCTAGACCTCGTTTTAGGAAATCGAACACCGGGGAGCTGTTTTTT
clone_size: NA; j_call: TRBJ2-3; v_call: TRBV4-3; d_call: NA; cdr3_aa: CASSQEGLVTDTQYF; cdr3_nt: TGCGCCAGCAGCCAAGAGGGTCTCGTCACAGATACGCAGTATTTT
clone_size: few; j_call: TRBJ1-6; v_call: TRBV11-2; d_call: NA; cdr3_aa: CASSPGEGHSPLHF; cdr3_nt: TGTGCCAGCAGCCCGGGGGAGGGACATTCACCCCTCCACTTT
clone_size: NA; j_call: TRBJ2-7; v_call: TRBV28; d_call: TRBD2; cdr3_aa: CASKPSGRAVDEQYF; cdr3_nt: TGTGCCAGCAAGCCTAGCGGGAGGGCCGTCGACGAGCAGTACTTC